A selection of T cell receptor beta chains follows, all from one sample in a study of identical twins. TCRdb reprocessed the 5' RACE reads via MiXCR and lists one record per CDR3 protein. The table includes approximately 240,000 distinct CDR3 sequences, around 15% detected once. Sequenced input: memory (CD45RO+) T cells sorted from blood. The receptor set was obtained from a young woman in good health. Both conserved end residues are trimmed from each CDR3.

cdr3_aa: ASSLTGTDNYEQY; cdr3_length: 13; v_call: TRBV7-2; j_call: TRBJ2-7
cdr3_aa: ASSLRTEWAYEQY; cdr3_length: 13; v_call: TRBV7-2; j_call: TRBJ2-7
cdr3_aa: SVETSGRTKNIQY; cdr3_length: 13; v_call: TRBV29-1; j_call: TRBJ2-4
cdr3_aa: ASSQDRTGVGQPQH; cdr3_length: 14; v_call: TRBV4-3; j_call: TRBJ1-5
cdr3_aa: SVDWAGGARQY; cdr3_length: 11; v_call: TRBV29-1; j_call: TRBJ2-3
cdr3_aa: ASSPPSGTNEKLF; cdr3_length: 13; v_call: TRBV3-1; j_call: TRBJ1-4
cdr3_aa: ASSLPLAFPRF; cdr3_length: 11; v_call: TRBV7-2; j_call: TRBJ2-1
cdr3_aa: ASSLRQHTDTQY; cdr3_length: 12; v_call: TRBV5-1; j_call: TRBJ2-3
cdr3_aa: ASSQPGQGSYEQY; cdr3_length: 13; v_call: TRBV4-2; j_call: TRBJ2-7
cdr3_aa: SARDHSDTEAF; cdr3_length: 11; v_call: TRBV20-1; j_call: TRBJ1-1
cdr3_aa: ASSLASYAGELF; cdr3_length: 12; v_call: TRBV7-7; j_call: TRBJ2-2
cdr3_aa: SVTPGANQPQH; cdr3_length: 11; v_call: TRBV29-1; j_call: TRBJ1-5
cdr3_aa: ASTPSGGYGYT; cdr3_length: 11; v_call: TRBV27; j_call: TRBJ1-2
cdr3_aa: ASSLFSFGGVTYNEQF; cdr3_length: 16; v_call: TRBV11-2; j_call: TRBJ2-1
cdr3_aa: ASSLVGTQGTQY; cdr3_length: 12; v_call: TRBV7-9; j_call: TRBJ2-5
cdr3_aa: SASRQGRSSGANVLT; cdr3_length: 15; v_call: TRBV20-1; j_call: TRBJ2-6
cdr3_aa: AISESARGRSEQY; cdr3_length: 13; v_call: TRBV10-3; j_call: TRBJ2-7
cdr3_aa: ASSLLTQGEAF; cdr3_length: 11; v_call: TRBV12-3/TRBV12-4; j_call: TRBJ1-1
cdr3_aa: ASSQDAHGSNTGELF; cdr3_length: 15; v_call: TRBV7-2; j_call: TRBJ2-2
cdr3_aa: ASSFRKGSYEQY; cdr3_length: 12; v_call: TRBV7-2; j_call: TRBJ2-7
cdr3_aa: ASSPGQGISPLH; cdr3_length: 12; v_call: TRBV2; j_call: TRBJ1-6
cdr3_aa: SASLLGRQYNEQF; cdr3_length: 13; v_call: TRBV20-1; j_call: TRBJ2-1
cdr3_aa: ASSQLVGRETQY; cdr3_length: 12; v_call: TRBV14; j_call: TRBJ2-5
cdr3_aa: ASRADRGYYEQY; cdr3_length: 12; v_call: TRBV6-1; j_call: TRBJ2-7
cdr3_aa: ASSLPGTARTGELF; cdr3_length: 14; v_call: TRBV12-3/TRBV12-4; j_call: TRBJ2-2
cdr3_aa: ASSLDRERELF; cdr3_length: 11; v_call: TRBV5-1; j_call: TRBJ2-2
cdr3_aa: ASSPPLGRGGNEQF; cdr3_length: 14; v_call: TRBV12-3/TRBV12-4; j_call: TRBJ2-1
cdr3_aa: ASSESAGGGEQY; cdr3_length: 12; v_call: TRBV6-4; j_call: TRBJ2-7
cdr3_aa: SVVAGGTYEQY; cdr3_length: 11; v_call: TRBV29-1; j_call: TRBJ2-7
cdr3_aa: ASLYQETQY; cdr3_length: 9; v_call: TRBV18; j_call: TRBJ2-5
cdr3_aa: ASSTLGQNTEAF; cdr3_length: 12; v_call: TRBV6-1; j_call: TRBJ1-1
cdr3_aa: SVAWTGNTEAF; cdr3_length: 11; v_call: TRBV29-1; j_call: TRBJ1-1
cdr3_aa: ASRAQGRETQY; cdr3_length: 11; v_call: TRBV28; j_call: TRBJ2-5
cdr3_aa: ASGPDPGTEAF; cdr3_length: 11; v_call: TRBV25-1; j_call: TRBJ1-1
cdr3_aa: ASSPVASGGPPPY; cdr3_length: 13; v_call: TRBV7-8; j_call: TRBJ2-3
cdr3_aa: ASSTRPGAPGNEQY; cdr3_length: 14; v_call: TRBV3-1; j_call: TRBJ2-7
cdr3_aa: ASSSPRPYDYT; cdr3_length: 11; v_call: TRBV12-3/TRBV12-4; j_call: TRBJ1-2
cdr3_aa: ASSRLPGQGPLLNTGELF; cdr3_length: 18; v_call: TRBV7-9; j_call: TRBJ2-2
cdr3_aa: ASSFTDIYGYT; cdr3_length: 11; v_call: TRBV12-3/TRBV12-4; j_call: TRBJ1-2
cdr3_aa: ASSYSGGRRAYNEQF; cdr3_length: 15; v_call: TRBV6-2/TRBV6-3; j_call: TRBJ2-1
cdr3_aa: ATSDRYGGTSGELF; cdr3_length: 14; v_call: TRBV24-1; j_call: TRBJ2-2
cdr3_aa: ASRALAGRDTQY; cdr3_length: 12; v_call: TRBV2; j_call: TRBJ2-3
cdr3_aa: ASSQVRARNTQY; cdr3_length: 12; v_call: TRBV14; j_call: TRBJ2-3
cdr3_aa: ASSTGLAGSGETQY; cdr3_length: 14; v_call: TRBV5-1; j_call: TRBJ2-5
cdr3_aa: AGSGQSSYEQY; cdr3_length: 11; v_call: TRBV2; j_call: TRBJ2-7
cdr3_aa: ASSLGGATGYT; cdr3_length: 11; v_call: TRBV27; j_call: TRBJ1-2
cdr3_aa: ATSYGGGNEQF; cdr3_length: 11; v_call: TRBV24-1; j_call: TRBJ2-1
cdr3_aa: ASSSTHRGGVEELF; cdr3_length: 14; v_call: TRBV5-4; j_call: TRBJ2-2
cdr3_aa: SARAALYEQY; cdr3_length: 10; v_call: TRBV20-1; j_call: TRBJ2-7
cdr3_aa: ASSFLVIGEVTQY; cdr3_length: 13; v_call: TRBV11-2; j_call: TRBJ2-5
cdr3_aa: ASSLAGGGDTQY; cdr3_length: 12; v_call: TRBV7-3; j_call: TRBJ2-3
cdr3_aa: ASSLALTSGNNEQF; cdr3_length: 14; v_call: TRBV7-9; j_call: TRBJ2-1
cdr3_aa: ASSQRGAYNEQF; cdr3_length: 12; v_call: TRBV7-9; j_call: TRBJ2-1
cdr3_aa: ASSQEPWSYEQY; cdr3_length: 12; v_call: TRBV4-2; j_call: TRBJ2-7
cdr3_aa: SAGPLTGAQETQY; cdr3_length: 13; v_call: TRBV20-1; j_call: TRBJ2-5
cdr3_aa: ASSLWRLKGYEQY; cdr3_length: 13; v_call: TRBV7-9; j_call: TRBJ2-7
cdr3_aa: ASSSTGGSYNSPLH; cdr3_length: 14; v_call: TRBV5-1; j_call: TRBJ1-6
cdr3_aa: ASSYWTSEETQY; cdr3_length: 12; v_call: TRBV7-9; j_call: TRBJ2-5
cdr3_aa: ASSWMGGAAGADTQY; cdr3_length: 15; v_call: TRBV5-1; j_call: TRBJ2-3
cdr3_aa: SAGGVTMETQY; cdr3_length: 11; v_call: TRBV20-1; j_call: TRBJ2-5